This TCR beta chain emerged from a study of shared clonotypes between healthy human individuals. Study-level background: There were three CD4 naive, three CD4 memory, two CD8 naive and one CD8 memory plates per donor.

Healthy adults negative for HIV, lacking recent acute infections or vaccinations, served as donors. In the CD4+ fraction, cells were divided into CD45RA+ naive and CD45RA-negative memory subsets. Germline CDR1 MDHEN, CDR2 SYDVKM. Trimming left V 6 bases short and J 0 bases short, with 15 bases between. CDR3 size: 15 residues. Each subset's genomic DNA was split evenly across several immunoSEQ plates. Produced via immunoSEQ multiplex PCR; TCRdb's table is partial and in-frame only. In the table there are roughly 640,000 clones, 97% of which are singletons. The genes are TRBV28 and TRBJ2-7; TRBD1 might be the D (5 bases). The TCR originated in a woman aged 25 to 39 in good health. The material sequenced was naive CD4+ T cells sorted from blood. The subset was: CD45RA+ positively selected. CDR3 region: CASSPRGTHSYEQYF. For the CDR3, the DNA is TGTGCCAGCAGCCCAAGGGGTACACACTCCTACGAGCAGTACTTC.